This T cell receptor (beta chain) derives from a study of neurological immune-mediated disorders. This sample's time point: longitudinal time-point 2. The starting material, 2 million PBMCs stored at -80 C, gave rise to the unsorted libraries. TCRdb redid the calling of the 5' RACE reads with MiXCR, one entry per CDR3 protein. This table holds some 100,000 distinct CDR3 sequences, roughly 13% found once. Germline-derived CDR1 and CDR2 are MNHNS and SASEGT. Trimming removed 3 bases from V and 8 bases from J, with 13 bases in between. The CDR3 is 14 residues long. There are many counts of this clonotype.

The receptor was isolated from a female donor with HTLV-1-associated myelopathy (HAM/TSP). The sequencing input was PBMCs. The chain recombines TRBV6-1 with TRBJ2-2, with D perhaps matching TRBD1 (5 bases). CDR3 sequence: CASSERQYSGELFF. The CDR3 bases are TGTGCCAGCAGTGAGCGACAGTATTCGGGGGAGCTGTTTTTT.